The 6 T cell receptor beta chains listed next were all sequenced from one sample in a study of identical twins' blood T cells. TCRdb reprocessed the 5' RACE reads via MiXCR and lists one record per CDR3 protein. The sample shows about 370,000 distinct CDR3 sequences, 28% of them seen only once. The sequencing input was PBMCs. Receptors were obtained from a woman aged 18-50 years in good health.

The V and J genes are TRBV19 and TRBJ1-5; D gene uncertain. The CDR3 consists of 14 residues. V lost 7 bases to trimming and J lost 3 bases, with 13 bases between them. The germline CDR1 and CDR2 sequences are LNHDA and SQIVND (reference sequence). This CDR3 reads CASMDRTINQPQHF. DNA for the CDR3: TGTGCCAGTATGGACCGTACGATCAATCAGCCCCAGCATTTT.

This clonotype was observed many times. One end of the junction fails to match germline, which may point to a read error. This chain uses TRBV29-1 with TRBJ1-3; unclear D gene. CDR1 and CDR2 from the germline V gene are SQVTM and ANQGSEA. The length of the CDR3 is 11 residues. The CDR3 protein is CSVEGFSSVDF. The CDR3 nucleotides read TGCAGCGTTGAAGGATTTAGCTCAGTGGATTTT.

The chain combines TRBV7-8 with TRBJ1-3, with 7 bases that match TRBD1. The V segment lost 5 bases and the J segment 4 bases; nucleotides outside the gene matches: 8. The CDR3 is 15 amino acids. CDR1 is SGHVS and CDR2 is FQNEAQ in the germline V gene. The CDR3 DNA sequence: TGTGCCAGCAGCCAGGGACAGCGTACGGGAAACACCATATATTTT. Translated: CASSQGQRTGNTIYF.

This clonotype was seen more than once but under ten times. The CDR3 DNA reads TGTGCCAGCAGTAACCGACAGGGCCGGGGGGAGACCCAGTACTTC. It specifies CASSNRQGRGETQYF. This chain links TRBV12-3 or TRBV12-4 with TRBJ2-5; perhaps TRBD1 as D (7 bases). CDR3 size: 15 residues. Trimming shortened V by 5 bases and J by 5 bases, and 18 bases separated the two germline ends.

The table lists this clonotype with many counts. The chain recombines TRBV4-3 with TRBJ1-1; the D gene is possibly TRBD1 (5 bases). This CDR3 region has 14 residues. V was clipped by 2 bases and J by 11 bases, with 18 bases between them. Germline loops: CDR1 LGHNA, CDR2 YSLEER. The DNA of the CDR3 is TGCGCCAGCAGCCAAAGACTCACAGGCCCGGCGGCTTTCTTT. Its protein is CASSQRLTGPAAFF.

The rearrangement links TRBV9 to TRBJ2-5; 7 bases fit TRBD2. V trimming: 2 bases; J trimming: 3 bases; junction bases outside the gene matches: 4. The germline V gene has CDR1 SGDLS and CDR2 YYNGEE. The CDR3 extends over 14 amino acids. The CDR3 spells CASSVGLAEETQYF. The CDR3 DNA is TGTGCCAGCAGCGTCGGTCTAGCGGAAGAGACCCAGTACTTC.